Included here is one T cell receptor (beta chain) sequence, with context. RNA amounts of roughly 0.45 to 1 ug underwent reverse transcription with random hexamers. TCRdb re-analysed the immunoSEQ multiplex PCR reads in MiXCR, keeping a single row per CDR3 protein. Of around 140,000 distinct CDR3 sequences listed, around 85% are singletons. The record originates from a study of CD8 T cells in Susac syndrome. With 3 bases removed from V and 5 bases from J, the gap between germline ends came to 10 bases. CDR3 size: 13 residues. Germline loops: CDR1 LNHDA, CDR2 SQIVND (reference sequence). This TCR was sampled from a human donor with multiple sclerosis. Sequencing input: CD8+ T cells from PBMCs. This sequence joins TRBV19 and TRBJ1-1; D not resolved. The CDR3 spells CASSIVFGTEAFF. For the CDR3, the DNA is TGTGCCAGTAGTATTGTCTTTGGGACTGAAGCTTTCTTT. Variable domain in full (rest from reference TRBV19 and TRBJ1-1): DGGITQSPKYLFRKEGQNVTLSCEQNLNHDAMYWYRQDPGQGLRLIYYSQIVNDFQKGDIAEGYSVSREKKESFPLTVTSAQKNPTAFYLCASSIVFGTEAFFGQGTRLTVV.